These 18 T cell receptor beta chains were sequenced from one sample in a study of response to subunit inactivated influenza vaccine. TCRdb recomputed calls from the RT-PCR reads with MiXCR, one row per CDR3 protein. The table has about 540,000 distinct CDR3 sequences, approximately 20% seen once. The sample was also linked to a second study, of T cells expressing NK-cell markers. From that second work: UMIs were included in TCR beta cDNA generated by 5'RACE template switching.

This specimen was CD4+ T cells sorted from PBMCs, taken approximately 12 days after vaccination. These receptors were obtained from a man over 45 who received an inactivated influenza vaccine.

The CDR3 bases are TGTGCCAGCAGTGGTAACAGGGGGGGGACCTCTCGTTTCTCCTACAATGAGCAGTTCTTC. It codes for CASSGNRGGTSRFSYNEQFF. The V and J genes are TRBV6-1 and TRBJ2-1; D may be TRBD1 (8 bases). CDR1 is MNHNS and CDR2 is SASEGT in the germline V gene. V lost 4 bases to trimming and J lost 0 bases, with 25 bases between them. The CDR3 totals 20 residues.

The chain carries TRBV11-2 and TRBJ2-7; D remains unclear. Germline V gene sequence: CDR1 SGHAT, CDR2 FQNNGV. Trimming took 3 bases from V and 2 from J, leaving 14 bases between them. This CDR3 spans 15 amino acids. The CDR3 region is CASSFQGLGTYEQYF. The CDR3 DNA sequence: TGTGCCAGCAGCTTCCAAGGTCTTGGGACCTACGAGCAGTACTTC.

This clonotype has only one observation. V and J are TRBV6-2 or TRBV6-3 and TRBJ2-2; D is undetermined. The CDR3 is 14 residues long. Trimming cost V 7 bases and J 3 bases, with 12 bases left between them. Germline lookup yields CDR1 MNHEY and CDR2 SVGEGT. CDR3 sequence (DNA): TGTGCCAGCACCAAGGCTGGGGACACCGGGGAGCTGTTTTTT. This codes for CASTKAGDTGELFF.

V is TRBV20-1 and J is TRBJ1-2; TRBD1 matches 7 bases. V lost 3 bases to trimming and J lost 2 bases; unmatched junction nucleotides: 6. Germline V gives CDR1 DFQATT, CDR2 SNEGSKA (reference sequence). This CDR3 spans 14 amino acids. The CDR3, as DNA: TGCAGTGCTAGGCCAGGGGGGAGGAACTATGGCTACACCTTC. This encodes CSARPGGRNYGYTF.

CDR3 in amino acids: CSAISDGGQANQETQYF. In DNA, the CDR3 is TGCAGTGCCATTAGTGATGGGGGACAGGCTAACCAAGAGACCCAGTACTTC. The rearrangement joins TRBV20-1 to TRBJ2-5; 8 bases are shared with TRBD1. This CDR3 has 17 amino acids. The germline gives CDR1 DFQATT, CDR2 SNEGSKA (reference sequence). The ends lost 6 bases at V and 0 bases at J; junction bases unmatched: 15.

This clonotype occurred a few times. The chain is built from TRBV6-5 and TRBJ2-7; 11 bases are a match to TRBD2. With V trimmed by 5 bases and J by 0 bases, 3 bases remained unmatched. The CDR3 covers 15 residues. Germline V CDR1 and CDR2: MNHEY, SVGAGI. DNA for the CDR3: TGTGCCAGCAGTCCTAGCGGGGGGCACTCCTACGAGCAGTACTTC. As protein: CASSPSGGHSYEQYF.

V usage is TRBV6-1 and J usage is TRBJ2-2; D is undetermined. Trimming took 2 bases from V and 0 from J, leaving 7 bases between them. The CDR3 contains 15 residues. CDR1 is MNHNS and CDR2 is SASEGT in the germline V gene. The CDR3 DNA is TGTGCCAGCAGTGAACAGGACGCGAACACCGGGGAGCTGTTTTTT. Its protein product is CASSEQDANTGELFF.

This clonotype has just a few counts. The DNA for the CDR3 is TGTGCCAGTAGTATAAATCAGCTCACTGAAGCTTTCTTT. Amino acids: CASSINQLTEAFF. This sequence joins TRBV19 and TRBJ1-1; D is unclear. This CDR3 contains 13 residues. V was pared by 2 bases and J by 4 bases, with 8 bases between. Per the germline V gene, CDR1 is LNHDA and CDR2 is SQIVND (reference sequence).

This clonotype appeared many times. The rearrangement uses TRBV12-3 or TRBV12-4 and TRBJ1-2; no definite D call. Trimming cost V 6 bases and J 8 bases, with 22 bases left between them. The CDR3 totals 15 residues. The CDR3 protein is CASSPSWGSESGYTF. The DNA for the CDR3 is TGTGCCAGCAGCCCCAGCTGGGGATCGGAATCCGGCTACACCTTC.

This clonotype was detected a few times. The CDR3 loop reads CASSTGTSGKETQYF. The CDR3 DNA reads TGCGCCAGCAGCACAGGGACTAGCGGAAAAGAGACCCAGTACTTC. The gene calls are TRBV5-1 and TRBJ2-5; 11 bases match TRBD2. Germline CDR1 SGHRS, CDR2 YFSETQ. The ends lost 4 bases at V and 3 bases at J; junction bases unmatched: 5. The CDR3 loop spans 15 amino acids. Full variable domain (outside the CDR3, taken from reference TRBV5-1 and TRBJ2-5): KAGVTQTPRYLIKTRGQQVTLSCSPISGHRSVSWYQQTPGQGLQFLFEYFSETQRNKGNFPGRFSGRQFSNSRSEMNVSTLELGDSALYLCASSTGTSGKETQYFGPGTRLLVL.

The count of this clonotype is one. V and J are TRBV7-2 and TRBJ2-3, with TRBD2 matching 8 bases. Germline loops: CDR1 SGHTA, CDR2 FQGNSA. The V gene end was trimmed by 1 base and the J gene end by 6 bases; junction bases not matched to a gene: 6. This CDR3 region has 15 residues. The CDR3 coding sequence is TGTGCCAGCAGCTTAGATCGGGGGGGGCTTGATACGCAGTATTTT. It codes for CASSLDRGGLDTQYF.

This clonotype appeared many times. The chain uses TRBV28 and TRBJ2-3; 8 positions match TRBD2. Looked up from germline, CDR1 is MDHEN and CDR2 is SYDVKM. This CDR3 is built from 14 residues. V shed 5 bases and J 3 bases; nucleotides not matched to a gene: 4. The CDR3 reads CASSESGRTDTQYF. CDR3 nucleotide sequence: TGTGCCAGCAGTGAAAGCGGGAGAACAGATACGCAGTATTTT.

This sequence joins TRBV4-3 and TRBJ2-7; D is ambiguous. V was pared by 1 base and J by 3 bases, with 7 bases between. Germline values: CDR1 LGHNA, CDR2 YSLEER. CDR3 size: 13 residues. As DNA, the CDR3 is TGCGCCAGCAGCCAAGCGGTCTTCTACGAGCAGTACTTC. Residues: CASSQAVFYEQYF.

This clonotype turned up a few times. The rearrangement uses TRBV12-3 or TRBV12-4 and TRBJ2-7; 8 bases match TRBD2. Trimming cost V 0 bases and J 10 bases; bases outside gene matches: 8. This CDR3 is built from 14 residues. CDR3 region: CASSLAILGGEQYF. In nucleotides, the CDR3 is TGTGCCAGCAGTTTAGCTATCCTCGGGGGGGAACAGTACTTC.

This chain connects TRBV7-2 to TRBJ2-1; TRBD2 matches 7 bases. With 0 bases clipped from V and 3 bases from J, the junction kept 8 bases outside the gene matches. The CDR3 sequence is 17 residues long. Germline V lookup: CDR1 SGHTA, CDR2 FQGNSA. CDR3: CASSLASTSGVYNEQFF. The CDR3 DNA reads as TGTGCCAGCAGCTTAGCGTCTACCAGCGGGGTCTACAATGAGCAGTTCTTC.

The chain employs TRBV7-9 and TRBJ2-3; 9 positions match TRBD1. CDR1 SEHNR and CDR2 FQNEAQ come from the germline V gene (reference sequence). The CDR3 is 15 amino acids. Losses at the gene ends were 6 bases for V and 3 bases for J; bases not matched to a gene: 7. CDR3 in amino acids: CASRQNRGLTDTQYF. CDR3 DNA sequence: TGTGCCAGCAGACAAAACAGGGGGCTAACAGATACGCAGTATTTT.

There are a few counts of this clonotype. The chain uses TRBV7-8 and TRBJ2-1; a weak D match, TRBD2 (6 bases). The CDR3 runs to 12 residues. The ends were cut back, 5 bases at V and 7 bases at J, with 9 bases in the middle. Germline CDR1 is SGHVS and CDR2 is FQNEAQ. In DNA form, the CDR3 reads TGTGCCAGCAGCGAGGGGAGGAATGAGCAGTTCTTC. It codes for CASSEGRNEQFF.

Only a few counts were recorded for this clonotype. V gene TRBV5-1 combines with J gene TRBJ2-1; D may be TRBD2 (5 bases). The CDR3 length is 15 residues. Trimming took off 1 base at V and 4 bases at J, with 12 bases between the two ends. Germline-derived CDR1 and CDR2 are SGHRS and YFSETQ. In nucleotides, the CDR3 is TGCGCCAGCAGCTTGCTTGGGTCGGGGTACAATGAGCAGTTCTTC. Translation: CASSLLGSGYNEQFF.